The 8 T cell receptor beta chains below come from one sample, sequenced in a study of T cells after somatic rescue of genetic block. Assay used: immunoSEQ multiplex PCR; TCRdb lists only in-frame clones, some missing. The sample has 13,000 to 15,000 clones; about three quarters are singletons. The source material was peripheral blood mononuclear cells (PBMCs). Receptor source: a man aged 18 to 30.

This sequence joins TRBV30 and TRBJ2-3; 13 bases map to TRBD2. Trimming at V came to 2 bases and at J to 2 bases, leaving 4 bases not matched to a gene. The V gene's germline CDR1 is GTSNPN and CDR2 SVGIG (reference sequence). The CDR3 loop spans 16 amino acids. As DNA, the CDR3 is TGTGCCTGGAGTATTGGGACTAGCGGGGTCACAGATACGCAGTATTTT. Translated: CAWSIGTSGVTDTQYF.

The CDR3 loop reads CTSSQPGTSEETQYF. The CDR3 DNA follows: TGCACCAGCAGCCAACCCGGGACTAGCGAAGAGACCCAGTACTTC. The V gene is TRBV1, the J gene TRBJ2-5; the table's D call of TRBD2 was not tested on the DNA. TRBV1 is a pseudogene locus. CDR3 size: 15 residues.

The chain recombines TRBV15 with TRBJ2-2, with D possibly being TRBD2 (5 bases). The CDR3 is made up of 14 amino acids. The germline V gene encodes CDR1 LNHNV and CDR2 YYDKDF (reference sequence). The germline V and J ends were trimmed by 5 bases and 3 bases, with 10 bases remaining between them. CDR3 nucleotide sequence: TGTGCCACCAGCGAGCGGTGGGACACCGGGGAGCTGTTTTTT. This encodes CATSERWDTGELFF.

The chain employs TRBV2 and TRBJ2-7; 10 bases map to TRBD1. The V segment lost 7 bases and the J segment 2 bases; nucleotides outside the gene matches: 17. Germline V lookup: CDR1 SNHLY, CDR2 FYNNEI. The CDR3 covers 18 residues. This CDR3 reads CASTTPLTSGTGAYEQYF. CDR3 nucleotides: TGTGCCAGCACCACACCGCTCACTTCCGGGACAGGGGCCTACGAGCAGTACTTC. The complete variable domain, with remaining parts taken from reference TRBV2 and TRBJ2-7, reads EPEVTQTPSHQVTQMGQEVILRCVPISNHLYFYWYRQILGQKVEFLVSFYNNEISEKSEIFDDQFSVERPDGSNFTLKIRSTKLEDSAMYFCASTTPLTSGTGAYEQYFGPGTRLTVT.

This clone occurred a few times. CDR3 sequence (DNA): TGTGCCAGCAAGCGGGACGGTAGTGCCTATGGCTACACCTTC. Its protein product is CASKRDGSAYGYTF. The chain has TRBV6-1 and TRBJ1-2; D might be TRBD1 (5 bases). Germline loops: CDR1 MNHNS, CDR2 SASEGT. The CDR3 has 14 residues. V lost 7 bases and J 4 bases, leaving 16 bases between the germline ends.

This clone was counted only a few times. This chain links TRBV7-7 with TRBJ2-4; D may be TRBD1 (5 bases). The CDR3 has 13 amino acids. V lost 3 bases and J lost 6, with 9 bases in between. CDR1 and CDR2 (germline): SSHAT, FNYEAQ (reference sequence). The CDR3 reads CASSFSQGNIQYF. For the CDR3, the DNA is TGTGCCAGCAGCTTCTCTCAGGGAAACATTCAGTACTTC. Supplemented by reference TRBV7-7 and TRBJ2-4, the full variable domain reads GAGVSQSPRYKVTKRGQDVTLRCDPISSHATLYWYQQALGQGPEFLTYFNYEAQPDKSGLPSDRFSAERPEGSISTLTIQRTEQRDSAMYRCASSFSQGNIQYFGAGTRLSVL.

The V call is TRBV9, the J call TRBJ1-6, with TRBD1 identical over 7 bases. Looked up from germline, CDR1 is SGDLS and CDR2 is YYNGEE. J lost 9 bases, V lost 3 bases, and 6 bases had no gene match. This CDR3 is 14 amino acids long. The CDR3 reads CASSGQGRISPLHF. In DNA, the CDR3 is TGTGCCAGCAGCGGACAGGGCCGTATTTCACCCCTCCACTTT.

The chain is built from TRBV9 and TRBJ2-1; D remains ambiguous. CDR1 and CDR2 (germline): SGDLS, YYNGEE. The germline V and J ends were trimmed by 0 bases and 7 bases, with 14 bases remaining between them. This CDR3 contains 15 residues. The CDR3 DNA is TGTGCCAGCAGCGTAGGAGGTGTCGCCTGGAATGAGCAGTTCTTC. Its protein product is CASSVGGVAWNEQFF.